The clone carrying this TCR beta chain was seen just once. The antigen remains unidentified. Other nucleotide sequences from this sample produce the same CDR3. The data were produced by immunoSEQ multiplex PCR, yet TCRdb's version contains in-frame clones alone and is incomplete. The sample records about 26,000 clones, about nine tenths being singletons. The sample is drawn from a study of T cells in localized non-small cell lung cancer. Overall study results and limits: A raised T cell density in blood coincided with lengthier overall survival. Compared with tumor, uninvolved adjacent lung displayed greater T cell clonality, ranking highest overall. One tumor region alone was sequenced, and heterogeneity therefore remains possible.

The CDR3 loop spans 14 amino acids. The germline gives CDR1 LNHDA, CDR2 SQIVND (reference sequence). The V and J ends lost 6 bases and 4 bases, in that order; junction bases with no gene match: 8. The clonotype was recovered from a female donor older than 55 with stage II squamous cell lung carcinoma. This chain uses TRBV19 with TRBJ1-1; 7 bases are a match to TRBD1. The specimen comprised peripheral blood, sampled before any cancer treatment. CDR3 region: CASSPQGRGTEAFF. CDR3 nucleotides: TGTGCCAGTAGCCCACAGGGGCGGGGCACTGAAGCTTTCTTT. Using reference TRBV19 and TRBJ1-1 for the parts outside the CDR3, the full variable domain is DGGITQSPKYLFRKEGQNVTLSCEQNLNHDAMYWYRQDPGQGLRLIYYSQIVNDFQKGDIAEGYSVSREKKESFPLTVTSAQKNPTAFYLCASSPQGRGTEAFFGQGTRLTVV.